This T cell receptor beta chain is drawn from a study of cytomegalovirus exposure and HLA in healthy donors. Vbeta (60) and Jbeta (13) primers were used in the PCR. Here immunoSEQ multiplex PCR was the method, and the copy in TCRdb shows in-frame clones only, minus some. The table includes tens of thousands of clones, approximately 80% detected once. Whereas donors were nominally healthy upon sampling, unrecorded immune exposures were probable. The CDR3 length is 17 residues. Per the germline V gene, CDR1 is MDHEN and CDR2 is SYDVKM. J lost 2 bases, V lost 4 bases, and 12 bases had no gene match. Broader study findings: Several of the most significant clusters were apparently associated with common viral pathogens in a later analysis. The classifier reportedly diagnosed cytomegalovirus status with high sensitivity and specificity.

Of note for this clone: Its target is unknown.

The TCR originated in a man in his forties or fifties in good health and CMV-seronegative. The sample comprised PBMCs. The genes are TRBV28 and TRBJ2-5; 8 nucleotides match TRBD2. CDR3 loop: CASSSLVSGMGQETQYF. Here the CDR3 DNA reads TGTGCCAGCAGTTCGTTGGTTAGCGGGATGGGGCAAGAGACCCAGTACTTC.